The 20 T cell receptor beta chains below all came from one sample that was sequenced in a study of blood T cells in healthy people across ages. A second PCR, run for roughly 7 to 11 cycles, used a sample-barcoded 5' primer plus a J-beta primer mix. TCRdb fed the 5' RACE reads into MiXCR, producing one record per CDR3 protein. This sample yields hundreds of thousands of distinct CDR3 sequences, of which roughly 48% are seen a single time; about 26% belongs to the top ten. The source material was blood. The source of these receptors is a man older than 75 in good health.

The chain recombines TRBV7-2 with TRBJ1-6; unclear D gene. Trimming cost V 1 base and J 8 bases, with 12 bases left between them. Germline V gene sequence: CDR1 SGHTA, CDR2 FQGNSA. The CDR3 has 15 residues. Written as DNA, the CDR3 is TGTGCCAGCAGCTTAGTGTCCGGCAGCGATTCACCCCTCCACTTT. This translates into CASSLVSGSDSPLHF.

The CDR3 nucleotides are TGTGCCAGCAGCCCCCCGGGCGGGAGGGCCGCAGAGACCCAGTACTTC. It codes for CASSPPGGRAAETQYF. The gene calls are TRBV7-2 and TRBJ2-7, with TRBD2 matching 9 bases. The DNA end favors TRBJ2-5, so the J call may be wrong. Germline assignment: CDR1 SGHTA and CDR2 FQGNSA. The CDR3 is 16 amino acids.

This clonotype was seen a few times. CDR3 in DNA: TGCAGTGCTATCGCCGGGGCTAGCGGGAGTTATGAGCAGTTCTTC. Translation gives CSAIAGASGSYEQFF. The chain joins TRBV20-1 to TRBJ2-1; 10 bases align to TRBD2. Germline assignment: CDR1 DFQATT and CDR2 SNEGSKA (reference sequence). The trim removed 4 bases at V and 8 bases at J, leaving 11 bases unmatched. The CDR3 runs to 15 residues.

In the case of this clonotype: Possible read error: a much larger clone is one base away. This chain connects TRBV6-6 to TRBJ2-1; TRBD1 aligns across 7 bases. CDR1 and CDR2 (germline): MNHNY, SVGAGI (reference sequence). J was trimmed by 10 bases and V by 4 bases; bases with no gene match: 13. This CDR3 spans 15 amino acids. CDR3 in DNA: TGTGCCAGCAGTTTGCGACAGGGAACCTCATACGAGCAGTTCTTC. It codes for CASSLRQGTSYEQFF.

The V gene is TRBV4-1, the J gene TRBJ2-3, with TRBD2 as a possible D gene (6 bases). V lost 0 bases, J lost 2 bases, and 12 bases lay in between. Germline V gene data show CDR1 as MGHRA and CDR2 as YSYEKL. The CDR3 spans 16 residues. CDR3 in amino acids: CASSQEGGRYTDTQYF. In DNA, the CDR3 is TGCGCCAGCAGCCAAGAGGGGGGACGGTACACAGATACGCAGTATTTT.

The chain carries TRBV7-3 and TRBJ2-2; 12 bases match TRBD2. Trimming at V came to 6 bases and at J to 5 bases, leaving 7 bases not matched to a gene. The CDR3 has 16 residues. Per germline, CDR1 SGHTA and CDR2 FQGTGA. The CDR3 DNA sequence: TGTGCCAGCAGATTTACCGGACTAGCGGGGACCGGGGAGCTGTTTTTT. Amino acids: CASRFTGLAGTGELFF.

This clonotype was picked up many times. V usage is TRBV6-6 and J usage is TRBJ2-1; D is perhaps TRBD1 or TRBD2 (5 bases each). The CDR3 is 16 amino acids. V gave up 0 bases and J gave up 7 bases, with 16 bases separating them. Germline CDR1 MNHNY, CDR2 SVGAGI (reference sequence). DNA for the CDR3: TGTGCCAGCAGTTACTCAACGGGACCCTCGGGGAATGAGCAGTTCTTC. This gives the protein CASSYSTGPSGNEQFF.

This clonotype was seen a handful of times. The J gene is TRBJ1-6, the V gene TRBV4-3; the D gene is possibly TRBD1 (5 bases). V was trimmed by 0 bases and J by 10 bases, leaving 13 bases between them. Germline-derived CDR1 and CDR2 are LGHNA and YSLEER. The CDR3 spans 15 residues. The CDR3 loop is CASSQDPGPRSPLHF. The CDR3 DNA reads TGCGCCAGCAGCCAAGACCCGGGACCCAGATCACCCCTCCACTTT.

The rearrangement uses TRBV5-1 and TRBJ2-7; unclear D gene. Trimming left V 0 bases short and J 5 bases short, with 6 bases between. Germline V gene sequence: CDR1 SGHRS, CDR2 YFSETQ. The CDR3 runs 12 residues. The CDR3 DNA reads TGCGCCAGCAGCTTGGAAGGGCACGAGCAGTACTTC. This codes for CASSLEGHEQYF. Combining the CDR3 with reference TRBV5-1 and TRBJ2-7 gives the whole variable domain KAGVTQTPRYLIKTRGQQVTLSCSPISGHRSVSWYQQTPGQGLQFLFEYFSETQRNKGNFPGRFSGRQFSNSRSEMNVSTLELGDSALYLCASSLEGHEQYFGPGTRLTVT.

This clonotype was observed a few times. This rearrangement joins TRBV18 to TRBJ2-5; TRBD1 aligns across 7 bases. This CDR3 contains 13 residues. V trimming: 6 bases; J trimming: 5 bases; junction bases outside the gene matches: 6. Germline V gene sequence: CDR1 KGHSH, CDR2 LQKENI. The CDR3 loop reads CASSLQGPETQYF. CDR3 coding DNA: TGTGCCAGCTCCCTACAGGGGCCGGAGACCCAGTACTTC.

There are a few counts of this clonotype. DNA for the CDR3: TGTGCCAGCAGCGTTCCGGGACAGGGAGAGACCCAGTACTTC. Translated, it gives CASSVPGQGETQYF. The J gene is TRBJ2-5, the V gene TRBV9; 9 bases are a match to TRBD1. CDR3 size: 14 residues. The germline V gene encodes CDR1 SGDLS and CDR2 YYNGEE. V shed 2 bases, J shed 4 bases, and the junction held 3 bases outside the gene matches.

The chain couples TRBV30 to TRBJ1-2, with 8 positions matching TRBD1. With V trimmed by 4 bases and J by 8 bases, 3 bases remained unmatched. Germline lookup yields CDR1 GTSNPN and CDR2 SVGIG (reference sequence). CDR3 length: 11 amino acids. CDR3 residues: CAWTPGGGYTF. The CDR3 bases are TGTGCCTGGACCCCAGGGGGCGGCTACACCTTC.

This clonotype was detected only a few times. The chain employs TRBV12-3 or TRBV12-4 and TRBJ1-2; D perhaps matches TRBD1 (5 bases). Trimming left V 10 bases short and J 1 base short, with 10 bases between. CDR3 size: 12 residues. This CDR3 reads CATGDYNYGYTF. In nucleotides, the CDR3 is TGTGCCACGGGGGATTATAACTATGGCTACACCTTC.

Regarding this clonotype: A clone one base away is much larger, so this may be a read error. The chain couples TRBV6-6 to TRBJ2-7, with D unclear. V was shortened by 10 bases and J by 2 bases, with 15 bases between the two germline ends. CDR1 is MNHNY, CDR2 SVGAGI, per germline (reference sequence). The CDR3 has 13 residues. The CDR3 loop is CATCLGPAYEQYF. As DNA, the CDR3 is TGTGCCACCTGCCTTGGGCCTGCCTACGAGCAGTACTTC.

The chain joins TRBV28 to TRBJ1-1, with unresolved D. This CDR3 is 16 amino acids long. CDR1 is MDHEN and CDR2 is SYDVKM in the germline V gene. V shed 2 bases and J shed 3 bases, with 16 bases lying between them. The CDR3 bases are TGTGCCAGCAGTTTAACTTTACCGTCAGTGGACACTGAAGCTTTCTTT. Its translation: CASSLTLPSVDTEAFF.

The J gene is TRBJ2-7, the V gene TRBV6-2 or TRBV6-3; D gene unclear. CDR1 is MNHEY and CDR2 is SVGEGT in the germline V gene. The CDR3 contains 11 residues. Trimming removed 5 bases at V and 4 bases at J, with 6 bases between. CDR3 protein: CASSVQYEQYF. DNA of the CDR3: TGTGCCAGCAGTGTACAGTACGAGCAGTACTTC.

The chain combines TRBV6-2 or TRBV6-3 with TRBJ2-1; maybe TRBD2 (6 bases). The CDR3 has 12 amino acids. CDR1 and CDR2 (germline): MNHEY, SVGEGT. Trimming removed 4 bases at V and 10 bases at J, with 11 bases between. The CDR3 sequence is CASSSSEWEQFF. DNA for the CDR3: TGTGCCAGCAGTTCTAGCGAGTGGGAGCAGTTCTTC.

Remarks on this clonotype: At one of its ends the junction is not consistent with the germline gene, which may arise from a read error. The genes are TRBV27 and TRBJ2-2, with D possibly matching TRBD2 (5 bases). The CDR3 totals 17 residues. The germline gives CDR1 MNHEY, CDR2 SMNVEV (reference sequence). CDR3 sequence: CASSLSRQSGNTGELFF. CDR3 nucleotide sequence: TGTGCCAGCAGTTTATCCCGCCAGTCGGGAAACACCGGGGAACTGTTTTTT.

The genes are TRBV4-3 and TRBJ2-3, with 9 bases aligning to TRBD2. The V gene's germline CDR1 is LGHNA and CDR2 YSLEER. This CDR3 region has 16 residues. J gave up 5 bases and V 1 base, and 7 bases lay outside the gene matches. CDR3 sequence: CASSQGPAGGQDTQYF. The CDR3 region has the DNA TGCGCCAGCAGCCAAGGCCCGGCGGGGGGGCAAGATACGCAGTATTTT.

The chain joins TRBV20-1 to TRBJ2-3, with 7 bases aligning to TRBD1. The CDR3 consists of 12 residues. Looked up from germline, CDR1 is DFQATT and CDR2 is SNEGSKA (reference sequence). V was pared by 4 bases and J by 4 bases, with 2 bases of the junction left unmatched. CDR3 bases: TGCAGTGCTAAAACAGGGGCAGATACGCAGTATTTT. Its translation: CSAKTGADTQYF.